A single sample gave rise to the 10 T cell receptor beta chains below, sequenced in a study of cytomegalovirus exposure and HLA in healthy donors (dated by TCRdb to about 2017). The library relied on the immunoSEQ multiplex PCR assay. A mixture of 60 forward primers for TCR Vbeta segments and 13 reverse primers for TCR Jbeta segments was used in the multiplex PCR. This is the immuneACCESS table as TCRdb keeps it, with only in-frame sequences that have V and J called. A part of the clones is gone; compared with another copy, unresolved V genes explain less than half, and the rest is unexplained. For this sample there are 120,000 or so clones; roughly 78% appear just once. The ten largest account for approximately 10% of the sample. The specimen was PBMCs. Receptors were obtained from a man aged 25-45 years in good health and CMV-seropositive.

This clone has a single count. The junction departs from germline at one end; a sequencing error may be responsible. This chain uses TRBV7-8 with TRBJ2-7; 11 nucleotides agree with TRBD2. Looked up from germline, CDR1 is SGHVS and CDR2 is FQNEAQ. This CDR3 is 14 amino acids long. CDR3 sequence reads: CASSSSGRARTTSF. CDR3 nucleotide sequence: TGTGCCAGCAGCAGTAGCGGGAGGGCCCGAACTACCTCCTTC.

Concerning this clone: The germline gene is not matched at one end of the junction; a read error may be the cause. The chain joins TRBV10-2 to TRBJ2-7, with 10 bases fitting TRBD2. This CDR3 spans 12 amino acids. Germline V gives CDR1 WSHSY, CDR2 SAAADI. This CDR3 is CASSEFLAGAIF. The CDR3 nucleotides are TGCGCCAGCAGTGAGTTTCTAGCGGGAGCCATATTC.

This clone showed up just a few times. This chain connects TRBV5-4 to TRBJ2-7; tentatively, D is TRBD2 (8 bases). Germline V gives CDR1 SGHNT, CDR2 YYREEE (reference sequence). V gave up 4 bases and J gave up 2 bases, with 13 bases separating them. CDR3 length equals 14 residues. For the CDR3, the DNA is TGTGCCAGCAGCCGGGAGGGGGCCCCCTACGAGCAGTACTTC. Protein: CASSREGAPYEQYF. Combining the CDR3 with reference TRBV5-4 and TRBJ2-7 gives the whole variable domain ETGVTQSPTHLIKTRGQQVTLRCSSQSGHNTVSWYQQALGQGPQFIFQYYREEENGRGNFPPRFSGLQFPNYSSELNVNALELDDSALYLCASSREGAPYEQYFGPGTRLTVT.

This chain links TRBV30 with TRBJ2-3, with 11 nucleotides matching TRBD2. The V and J ends lost 5 bases and 0 bases, in that order; junction bases with no gene match: 7. The length of the CDR3 is 16 residues. In germline, CDR1 is GTSNPN, CDR2 SVGIG (reference sequence). The CDR3 DNA reads TGTGCCTGGGGGGGACTAGCGGAAACTAGCACAGATACGCAGTATTTT. As protein: CAWGGLAETSTDTQYF.

Only one count was recorded for this clone. The chain uses TRBV5-1 and TRBJ2-3; 8 nucleotides align to TRBD1. The CDR3 is made up of 15 amino acids. Looked up from germline, CDR1 is SGHRS and CDR2 is YFSETQ. J was trimmed by 1 base and V by 4 bases; bases with no gene match: 5. The CDR3 sequence: CASSTPGQGTDTQYF. In DNA form, the CDR3 reads TGCGCCAGCAGCACCCCGGGACAGGGCACAGATACGCAGTATTTT.

CDR3 sequence reads: CASSIGPGRPNQPQHF. The DNA of the CDR3 is TGTGCCAGTAGTATAGGGCCGGGAAGGCCCAATCAGCCCCAGCATTTT. The rearrangement joins TRBV19 to TRBJ1-5; D not certain. Germline loops: CDR1 LNHDA, CDR2 SQIVND (reference sequence). The CDR3 is 16 residues long. V was cut by 1 base and J by 3 bases, with 13 bases left in between.

The chain is built from TRBV19 and TRBJ2-7, with 7 bases fitting TRBD1. CDR1 and CDR2 from the germline V gene are LNHDA and SQIVND (reference sequence). The J segment lost 2 bases and the V segment lost 4 bases, leaving 11 bases of the junction unmatched. The CDR3 runs to 16 residues. CDR3 nucleotide sequence: TGTGCCAGTAGTACCCACCTGGGACAGACCACCTACGAGCAGTACTTC. Translated, it gives CASSTHLGQTTYEQYF.

The genes are TRBV7-9 and TRBJ2-7; 7 bases are a match to TRBD1. Germline V CDR1 and CDR2: SEHNR, FQNEAQ (reference sequence). V shed 1 base, J shed 2 bases, and the junction held 5 bases outside the gene matches. There are 15 residues in the CDR3. CDR3 loop: CASSLGGTATYEQYF. The CDR3 nucleotides are TGTGCCAGCAGCTTAGGGGGGACAGCCACCTACGAGCAGTACTTC.

V gene TRBV27 combines with J gene TRBJ2-5, with D maybe TRBD1 (6 bases). The CDR3 covers 14 residues. The germline V gene encodes CDR1 MNHEY and CDR2 SMNVEV (reference sequence). Trimming took off 3 bases at V and 0 bases at J, with 8 bases between the two ends. The CDR3 here is CASSFGQYQETQYF. The CDR3, as DNA: TGTGCCAGCAGTTTTGGACAGTACCAAGAGACCCAGTACTTC.

CDR3 in amino acids: CASRDRLGQPQHF. The CDR3 DNA reads TGTGCCAGTAGAGACAGGTTAGGGCAGCCCCAGCATTTT. The chain uses TRBV19 and TRBJ1-5, with a weak D call TRBD1 (6 bases). CDR1 is LNHDA and CDR2 is SQIVND in the germline V gene (reference sequence). The CDR3 covers 13 residues. With 6 bases removed from V and 7 bases from J, the gap between germline ends came to 13 bases.